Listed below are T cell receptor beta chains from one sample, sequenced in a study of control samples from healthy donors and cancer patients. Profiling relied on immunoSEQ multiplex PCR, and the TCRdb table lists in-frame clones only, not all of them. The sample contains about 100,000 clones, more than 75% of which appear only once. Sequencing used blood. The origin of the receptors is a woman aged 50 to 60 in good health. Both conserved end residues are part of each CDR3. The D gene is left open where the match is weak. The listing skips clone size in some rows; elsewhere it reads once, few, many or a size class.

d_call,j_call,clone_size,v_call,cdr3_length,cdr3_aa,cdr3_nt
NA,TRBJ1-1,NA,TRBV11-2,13,CASSPQGGSEAFF,TGTGCCAGCAGCCCACAGGGTGGCTCTGAAGCTTTCTTT
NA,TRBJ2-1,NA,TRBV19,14,CASSILQAYNEQFF,TGTGCCAGTAGTATCTTACAGGCCTACAATGAGCAGTTCTTC
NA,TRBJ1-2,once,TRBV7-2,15,CASSLARGANYGYTF,TGTGCCAGCAGCTTAGCAAGGGGTGCCAACTATGGCTACACCTTC
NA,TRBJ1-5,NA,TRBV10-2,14,CASSEGDSNQPQHF,TGCGCCAGCAGTGAGGGGGATAGCAATCAGCCCCAGCATTTT
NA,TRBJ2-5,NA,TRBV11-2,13,CASNLGSGETQYF,TGTGCCAGTAATCTAGGGTCGGGGGAGACCCAGTACTTC
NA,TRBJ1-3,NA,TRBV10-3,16,CAISPTDRRSGNTIYF,TGTGCCATCAGTCCCACCGACAGGCGCTCTGGAAACACCATATATTTT
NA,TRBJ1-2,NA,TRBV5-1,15,CASSPHLEANYGYTF,TGCGCCAGCAGCCCCCATCTTGAGGCTAACTATGGCTACACCTTC
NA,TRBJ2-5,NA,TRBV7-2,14,CASSLGGGQETQYF,TGTGCCAGCAGCTTAGGAGGCGGTCAAGAGACCCAGTACTTC
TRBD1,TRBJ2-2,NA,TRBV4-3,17,CASSQDRTGGGTGELFF,TGCGCCAGCAGCCAAGATCGGACAGGGGGCGGAACCGGGGAGCTGTTTTTT
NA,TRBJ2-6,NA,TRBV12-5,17,CASGSPRGPSGANVLTF,TGTGCTAGTGGTTCCCCACGGGGTCCCTCTGGGGCCAACGTCCTGACTTTC
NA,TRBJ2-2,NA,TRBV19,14,CASSPGFGNGELFF,TGTGCCAGTAGCCCCGGGTTCGGTAACGGGGAGCTGTTTTTT
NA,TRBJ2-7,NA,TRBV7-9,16,CASSHMQDPSLAEQYF,TGTGCCAGCAGCCACATGCAAGACCCTTCCTTAGCAGAGCAGTACTTC
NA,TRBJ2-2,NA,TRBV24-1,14,CATATPGYTGELFF,TGTGCCACCGCAACTCCAGGGTACACCGGGGAGCTGTTTTTT
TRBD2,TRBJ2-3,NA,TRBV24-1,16,CATSDLPSGHTDTQYF,TGTGCCACCAGTGATTTGCCTAGCGGTCACACAGATACGCAGTATTTT
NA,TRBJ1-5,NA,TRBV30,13,CAWSVSGNQPQHF,TGTGCCTGGAGTGTGTCAGGCAATCAGCCCCAGCATTTT
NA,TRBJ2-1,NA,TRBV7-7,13,CASSLSESNLQFF,TGTGCCAGCAGCTTATCTGAATCCAATCTTCAGTTCTTC
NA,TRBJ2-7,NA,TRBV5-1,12,CASSLEGVEQYF,TGCGCCAGCAGCTTGGAGGGGGTCGAGCAGTACTTC
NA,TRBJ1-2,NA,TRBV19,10,CAARGNGYTF,TGTGCCGCCAGAGGAAATGGCTACACCTTC
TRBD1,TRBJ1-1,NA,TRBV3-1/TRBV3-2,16,CASSLRDRGPNTEAFF,TGTGCCAGCAGCCTCCGGGACAGGGGCCCCAACACTGAAGCTTTCTTT
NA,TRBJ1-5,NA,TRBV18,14,CASSEIGGNQPQHF,TGTGCCAGCTCGGAAATTGGGGGCAATCAGCCCCAGCATTTT
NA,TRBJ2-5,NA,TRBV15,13,CATAGGGGETQYF,TGTGCCACAGCCGGGGGAGGAGGAGAGACCCAGTACTTC
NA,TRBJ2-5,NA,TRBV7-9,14,CASSLEAGQETQYF,TGTGCCAGCAGCTTAGAAGCGGGCCAAGAGACCCAGTACTTC
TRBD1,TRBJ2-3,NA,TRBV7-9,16,CASSPFGQGAADTQYF,TGTGCCAGCAGCCCATTTGGGCAGGGGGCCGCAGATACGCAGTATTTT
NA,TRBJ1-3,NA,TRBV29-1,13,CSVVEGAGNTIYF,TGCAGCGTTGTGGAGGGAGCTGGAAACACCATATATTTT
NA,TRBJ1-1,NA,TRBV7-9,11,CASSLGREAFF,TGTGCCAGCAGCTTGGGACGGGAAGCTTTCTTT
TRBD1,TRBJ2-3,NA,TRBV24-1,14,CATSEHFDRATQYF,TGTGCCACCAGTGAACACTTCGACAGGGCTACGCAGTATTTT
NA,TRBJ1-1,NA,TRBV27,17,CASSSRGRGWVNTEAFF,TGTGCCAGCAGTTCCCGCGGCAGGGGATGGGTGAACACTGAAGCTTTCTTT
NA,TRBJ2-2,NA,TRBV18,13,CASSPARTGELFF,TGTGCCAGCTCACCGGCCCGCACCGGGGAGCTGTTTTTT
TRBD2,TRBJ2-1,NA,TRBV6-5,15,CASSLGLADYNEQFF,TGTGCCAGCAGTCTGGGACTAGCGGATTACAATGAGCAGTTCTTC
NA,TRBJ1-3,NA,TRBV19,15,CASSILASSGNTIYF,TGTGCCAGTAGTATCTTAGCAAGCTCTGGAAACACCATATATTTT
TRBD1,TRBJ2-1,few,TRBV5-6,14,CASSGTGSYNEQFF,TGTGCCAGCAGCGGGACAGGTTCCTACAATGAGCAGTTCTTC
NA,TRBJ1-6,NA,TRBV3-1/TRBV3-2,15,CASSQAPGLDSPLHF,TGTGCCAGCAGCCAAGCCCCTGGCCTAGATTCACCCCTCCACTTT
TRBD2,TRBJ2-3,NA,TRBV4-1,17,CASSQGPSGGGTDTQYF,TGCGCCAGCAGCCAAGGTCCTAGCGGGGGAGGCACAGATACGCAGTATTTT
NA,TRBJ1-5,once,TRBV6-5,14,CASSYDSSNQPQHF,TGTGCCAGCAGTTACGACAGTAGCAATCAGCCCCAGCATTTT
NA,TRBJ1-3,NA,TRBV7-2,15,CASSLKVGSGNTIYF,TGTGCCAGCAGCTTAAAGGTCGGATCTGGAAACACCATATATTTT
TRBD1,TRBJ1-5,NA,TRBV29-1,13,CSVLDRVNQPQHF,TGCAGCGTTCTCGACAGGGTTAATCAGCCCCAGCATTTT
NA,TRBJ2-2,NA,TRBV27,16,CASSLNWGGNTGELFF,TGTGCCAGCAGCCTAAATTGGGGAGGTAACACCGGGGAGCTGTTTTTT
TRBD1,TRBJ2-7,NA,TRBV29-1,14,CSVRQGMRLYEQYF,TGCAGCGTTAGACAGGGAATGAGACTTTACGAGCAGTACTTC
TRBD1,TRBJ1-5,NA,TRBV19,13,CATTGDSNQPQHF,TGTGCCACCACAGGGGATAGCAATCAGCCCCAGCATTTT
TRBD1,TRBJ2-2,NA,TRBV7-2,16,CASSLGTGVKAGELFF,TGTGCCAGCAGCTTAGGGACAGGGGTTAAGGCCGGGGAGCTGTTTTTT
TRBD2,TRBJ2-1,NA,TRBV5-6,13,CASSRTSNNEQFF,TGTGCCAGCAGTCGGACTAGCAACAATGAGCAGTTCTTC